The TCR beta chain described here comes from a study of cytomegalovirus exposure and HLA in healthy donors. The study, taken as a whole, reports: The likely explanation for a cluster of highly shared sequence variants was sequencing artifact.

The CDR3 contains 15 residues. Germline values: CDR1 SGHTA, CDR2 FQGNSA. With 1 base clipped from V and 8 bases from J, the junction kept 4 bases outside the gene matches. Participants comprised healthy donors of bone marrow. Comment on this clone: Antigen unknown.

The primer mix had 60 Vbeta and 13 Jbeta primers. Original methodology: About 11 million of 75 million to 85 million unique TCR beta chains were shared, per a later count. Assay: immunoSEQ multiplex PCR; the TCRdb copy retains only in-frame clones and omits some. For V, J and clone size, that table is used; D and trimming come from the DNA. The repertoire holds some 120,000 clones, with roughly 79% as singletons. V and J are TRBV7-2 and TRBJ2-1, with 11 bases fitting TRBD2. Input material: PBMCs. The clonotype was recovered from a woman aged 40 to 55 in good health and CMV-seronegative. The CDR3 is CASSLVLAGDDEQFF. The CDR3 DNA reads TGTGCCAGCAGCTTAGTACTAGCGGGAGATGATGAGCAGTTCTTC.